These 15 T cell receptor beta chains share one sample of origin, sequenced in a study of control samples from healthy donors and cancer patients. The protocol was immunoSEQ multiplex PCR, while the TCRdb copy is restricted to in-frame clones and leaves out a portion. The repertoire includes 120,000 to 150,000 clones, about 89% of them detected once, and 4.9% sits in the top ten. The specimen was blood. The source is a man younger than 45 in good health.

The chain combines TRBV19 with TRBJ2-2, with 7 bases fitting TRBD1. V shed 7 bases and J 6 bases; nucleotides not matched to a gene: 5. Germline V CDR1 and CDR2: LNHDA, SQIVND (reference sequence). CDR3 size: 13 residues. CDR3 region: CASKQGFSGELFF. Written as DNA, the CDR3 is TGTGCCAGTAAACAGGGGTTCTCCGGGGAGCTGTTTTTT.

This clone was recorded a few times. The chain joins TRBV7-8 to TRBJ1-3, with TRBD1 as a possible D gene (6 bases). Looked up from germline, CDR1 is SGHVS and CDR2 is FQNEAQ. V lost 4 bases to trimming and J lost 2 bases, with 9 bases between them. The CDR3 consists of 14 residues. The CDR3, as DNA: TGTGCCAGCAGCTCAGGGGTAGCTGGAAACACCATATATTTT. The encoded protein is CASSSGVAGNTIYF. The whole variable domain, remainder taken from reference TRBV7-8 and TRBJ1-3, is GAGVSQSPRYKVAKRGQDVALRCDPISGHVSLFWYQQALGQGPEFLTYFQNEAQLDKSGLPSDRFFAERPEGSVSTLKIQRTQQEDSAVYLCASSSGVAGNTIYFGEGSWLTVV.

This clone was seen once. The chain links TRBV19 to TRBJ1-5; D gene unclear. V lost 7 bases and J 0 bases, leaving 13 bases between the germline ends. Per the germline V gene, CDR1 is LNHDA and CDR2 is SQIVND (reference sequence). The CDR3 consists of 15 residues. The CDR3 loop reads CASTKGGYSNQPQHF. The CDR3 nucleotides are TGTGCCAGTACCAAAGGAGGATATAGCAATCAGCCCCAGCATTTT.

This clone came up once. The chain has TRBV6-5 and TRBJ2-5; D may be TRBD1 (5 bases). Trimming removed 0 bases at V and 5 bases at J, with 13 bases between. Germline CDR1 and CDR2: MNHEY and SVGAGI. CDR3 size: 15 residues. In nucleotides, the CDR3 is TGTGCCAGCAGTTACTCGGGCAGGGTAGGGGAGACCCAGTACTTC. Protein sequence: CASSYSGRVGETQYF.

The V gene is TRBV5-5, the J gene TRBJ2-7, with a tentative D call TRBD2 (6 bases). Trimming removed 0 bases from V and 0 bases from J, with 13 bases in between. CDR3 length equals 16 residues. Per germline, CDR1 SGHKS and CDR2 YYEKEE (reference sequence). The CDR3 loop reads CASSLDGASVSYEQYF. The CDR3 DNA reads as TGTGCCAGCAGCTTGGATGGGGCTAGCGTCTCCTACGAGCAGTACTTC.

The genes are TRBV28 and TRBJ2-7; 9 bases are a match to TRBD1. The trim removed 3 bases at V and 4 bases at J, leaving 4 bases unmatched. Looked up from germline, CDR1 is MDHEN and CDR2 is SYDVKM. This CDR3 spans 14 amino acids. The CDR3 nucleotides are TGTGCCAGCAGTTTTTTGACAGGGGGTTACGAGCAGTACTTC. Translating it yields CASSFLTGGYEQYF.

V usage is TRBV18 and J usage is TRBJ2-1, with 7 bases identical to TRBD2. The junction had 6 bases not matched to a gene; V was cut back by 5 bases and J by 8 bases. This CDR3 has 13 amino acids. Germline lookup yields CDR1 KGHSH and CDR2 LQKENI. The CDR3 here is CASSETSAYEQFF. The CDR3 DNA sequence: TGTGCCAGCTCAGAAACTAGCGCCTATGAGCAGTTCTTC. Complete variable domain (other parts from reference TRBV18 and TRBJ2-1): NAGVMQNPRHLVRRRGQEARLRCSPMKGHSHVYWYRQLPEEGLKFMVYLQKENIIDESGMPKERFSAEFPKEGPSILRIQQVVRGDSAAYFCASSETSAYEQFFGPGTRLTVL.

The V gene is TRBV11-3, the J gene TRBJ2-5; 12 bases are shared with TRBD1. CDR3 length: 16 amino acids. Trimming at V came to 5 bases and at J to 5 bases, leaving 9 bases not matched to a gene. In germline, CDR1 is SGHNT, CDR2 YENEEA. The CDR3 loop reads CASSPRDRGPEETQYF. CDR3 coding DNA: TGTGCCAGCAGCCCTCGGGACAGGGGGCCAGAGGAGACCCAGTACTTC.

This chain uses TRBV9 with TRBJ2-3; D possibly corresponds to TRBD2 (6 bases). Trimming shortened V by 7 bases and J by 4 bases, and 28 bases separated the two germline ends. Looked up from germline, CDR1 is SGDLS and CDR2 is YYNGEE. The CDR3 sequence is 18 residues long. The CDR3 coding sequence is TGTGCCAGCTCCAACCGCGGCCAAAGGAGCGGGCTAGCAGATACGCAGTATTTT. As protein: CASSNRGQRSGLADTQYF.

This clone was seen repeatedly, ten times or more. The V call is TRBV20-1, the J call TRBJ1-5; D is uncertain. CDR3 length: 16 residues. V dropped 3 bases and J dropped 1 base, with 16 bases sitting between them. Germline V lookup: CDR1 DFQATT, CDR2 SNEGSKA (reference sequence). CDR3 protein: CSASRSNVRSNQPQHF. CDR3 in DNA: TGCAGTGCTAGTCGGTCCAACGTGAGAAGCAATCAGCCCCAGCATTTT.

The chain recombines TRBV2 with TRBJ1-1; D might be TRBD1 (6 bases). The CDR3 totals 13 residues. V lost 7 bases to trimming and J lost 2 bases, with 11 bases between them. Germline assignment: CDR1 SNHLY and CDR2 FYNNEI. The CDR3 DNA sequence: TGTGCCAGCATAGAGGACAGTAACACTGAAGCTTTCTTT. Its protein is CASIEDSNTEAFF.

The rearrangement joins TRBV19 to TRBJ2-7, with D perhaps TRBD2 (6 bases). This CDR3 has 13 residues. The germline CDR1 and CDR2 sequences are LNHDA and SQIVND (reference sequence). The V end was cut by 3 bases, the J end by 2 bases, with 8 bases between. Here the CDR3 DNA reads TGTGCCAGTAGTATGGGACTCGCCTACGAGCAGTACTTC. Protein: CASSMGLAYEQYF.

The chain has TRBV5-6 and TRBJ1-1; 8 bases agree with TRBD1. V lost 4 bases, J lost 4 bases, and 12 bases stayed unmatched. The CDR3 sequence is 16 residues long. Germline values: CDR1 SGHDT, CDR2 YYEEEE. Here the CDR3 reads CASSPDRGGLGTEAFF. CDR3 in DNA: TGTGCCAGCAGCCCCGACAGGGGTGGTCTGGGCACTGAAGCTTTCTTT.

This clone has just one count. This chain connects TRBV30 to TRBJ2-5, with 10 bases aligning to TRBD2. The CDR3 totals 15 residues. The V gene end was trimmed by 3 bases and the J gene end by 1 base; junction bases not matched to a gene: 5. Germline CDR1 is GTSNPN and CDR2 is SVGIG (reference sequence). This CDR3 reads CAWRGPSGGQETQYF. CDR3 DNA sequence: TGTGCCTGGAGGGGCCCTAGCGGGGGCCAAGAGACCCAGTACTTC.

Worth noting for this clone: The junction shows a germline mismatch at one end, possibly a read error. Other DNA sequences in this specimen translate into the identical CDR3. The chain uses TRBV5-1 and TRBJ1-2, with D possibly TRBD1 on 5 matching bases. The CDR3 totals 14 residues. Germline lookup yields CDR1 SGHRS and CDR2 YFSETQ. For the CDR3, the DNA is TGCGCTAGCAGCTTGCGGGGGGAGGGCTATGGCTACACCTTC. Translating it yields CASSLRGEGYGYTF.